A single sample is the source of the 4 T cell receptor beta chains below, sequenced in a study of vaccination effects on CD4 cells after COVID-19. The data were produced by immunoSEQ multiplex PCR, yet TCRdb's version contains in-frame clones alone and is incomplete. The repertoire holds roughly 50,000 clones, with 79% as singletons. The ViraFEST assay expanded antigen-specific CD4+ T cells with viral peptide pools before sequencing. Subsequent to a culture period of more than 8 days, CD4+ T cells were isolated. Testing of the vaccine recipients showed negative nucleocapsid antibodies and no prior SARS-CoV-2 infection. These receptors are not linked to any known antigen. Sequenced material: CD4+ T cells from PBMCs cultured with HCoV-OC43 spike peptides, taken before COVID-19 vaccination. Subset given: HCoV-OC43 spike overlapping peptide pool stimulation. These receptors all come from a human donor who received a COVID-19 vaccine.

The chain links TRBV6-5 to TRBJ2-6, with D possibly TRBD2 on 5 matching bases. The CDR3 is 13 residues long. Trimming took off 9 bases at V and 1 base at J, with 7 bases between the two ends. Germline V gives CDR1 MNHEY, CDR2 SVGAGI. The CDR3 spells CASWTSGANVLTF. CDR3 bases: TGTGCCAGTTGGACTTCTGGGGCCAACGTCCTGACTTTC.

The chain couples TRBV7-2 to TRBJ2-3; 12 bases match TRBD2. CDR1 and CDR2 from the germline V gene are SGHTA and FQGNSA. The V gene end was trimmed by 5 bases and the J gene end by 14 bases; junction bases not matched to a gene: 11. The CDR3 is made up of 14 amino acids. The CDR3 protein is CASSHGLAGPSGYF. CDR3 bases: TGTGCCAGCAGCCACGGACTAGCGGGGCCGAGTGGGTATTTT.

The chain combines TRBV5-1 with TRBJ2-5; D is undetermined. Looked up from germline, CDR1 is SGHRS and CDR2 is YFSETQ. This CDR3 contains 14 residues. V was cut by 0 bases and J by 5 bases, with 11 bases left in between. For the CDR3, the DNA is TGCGCCAGCAGCTTGGAAGGTAGTCGGGAGACCCAGTACTTC. This codes for CASSLEGSRETQYF.

The chain has TRBV18 and TRBJ1-2; D is perhaps TRBD1 (5 bases). In germline, CDR1 is KGHSH, CDR2 LQKENI. Trimming cost V 5 bases and J 4 bases, with 11 bases left between them. This CDR3 is built from 13 residues. For the CDR3, the DNA is TGTGCCAGCTCAACGACAGCAACCTATGGCTACACCTTC. This codes for CASSTTATYGYTF.